This T cell receptor (beta chain) was retrieved from a study of EBV T-cell therapy then PD-1 blockade in nasopharyngeal carcinoma. Clones were sequenced by immunoSEQ multiplex PCR, and TCRdb holds only the in-frame ones, with some missing. The table shows about 17,000 clones, with 75% to 90% occurring only once. Only one count was recorded for this clone. Its antigen is as yet unknown. Treatment: AdE1-LMPpoly-expanded autologous EBV-specific T-cell therapy followed by anti-PD-1 nivolumab. Deletions cut 5 bases from V and 0 bases from J, with 7 bases between. The CDR3 totals 14 residues. Germline-derived CDR1 and CDR2 are MNHEY and SMNVEV (reference sequence).

The chain joins TRBV27 to TRBJ1-4; no clear D. This sequence was found in a man aged 35 to 55 with nasopharyngeal carcinoma. The sample consisted of CD8+ T cells from blood, taken at day 0 from a patient whose treatment included autologous EBV-specific T cells and nivolumab. CDR3 in amino acids: CASSVTATNEKLFF. The CDR3 nucleotides read TGTGCCAGCAGTGTGACGGCAACTAATGAAAAACTGTTTTTT.